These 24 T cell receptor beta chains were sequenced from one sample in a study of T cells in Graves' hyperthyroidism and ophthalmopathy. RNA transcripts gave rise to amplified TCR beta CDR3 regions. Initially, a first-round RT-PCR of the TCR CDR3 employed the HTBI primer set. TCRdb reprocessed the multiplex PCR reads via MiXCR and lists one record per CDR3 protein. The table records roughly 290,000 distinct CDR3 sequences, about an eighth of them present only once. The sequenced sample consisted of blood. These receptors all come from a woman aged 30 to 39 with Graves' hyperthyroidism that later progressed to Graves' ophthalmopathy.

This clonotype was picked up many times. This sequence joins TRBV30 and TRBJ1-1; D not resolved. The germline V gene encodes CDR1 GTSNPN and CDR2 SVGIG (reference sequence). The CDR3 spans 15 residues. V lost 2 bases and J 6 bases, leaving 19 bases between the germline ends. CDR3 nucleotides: TGTGCCTGGAGTAATCCCCGGGCGGGGAATTCTGAAGCTTTCTTT. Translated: CAWSNPRAGNSEAFF.

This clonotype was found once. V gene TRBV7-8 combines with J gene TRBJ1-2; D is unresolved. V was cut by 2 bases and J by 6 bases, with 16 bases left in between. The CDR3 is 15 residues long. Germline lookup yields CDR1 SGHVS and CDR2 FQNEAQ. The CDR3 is CASSLSSPDLDGYTF. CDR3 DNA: TGTGCCAGCAGCTTATCCTCCCCGGACCTTGATGGCTACACCTTC.

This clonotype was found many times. The CDR3 reads CSARIGRELYEQYF. The CDR3 bases are TGCAGTGCTAGAATCGGCAGGGAACTCTACGAGCAGTACTTC. The V and J genes are TRBV20-1 and TRBJ2-7; TRBD1 is a possible D gene (5 bases). The CDR3 extends over 14 amino acids. Trimming left V 2 bases short and J 3 bases short, with 14 bases between. Germline CDR1 reads DFQATT; CDR2 reads SNEGSKA (reference sequence).

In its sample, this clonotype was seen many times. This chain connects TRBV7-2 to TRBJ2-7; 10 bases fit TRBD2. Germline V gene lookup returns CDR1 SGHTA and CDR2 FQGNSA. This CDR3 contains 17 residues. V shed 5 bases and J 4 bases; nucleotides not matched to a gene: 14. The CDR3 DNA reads TGTGCCAGCAGCCCCCCCGGGGGAGTAGCGGGAGGATACGAGCAGTACTTC. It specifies CASSPPGGVAGGYEQYF.

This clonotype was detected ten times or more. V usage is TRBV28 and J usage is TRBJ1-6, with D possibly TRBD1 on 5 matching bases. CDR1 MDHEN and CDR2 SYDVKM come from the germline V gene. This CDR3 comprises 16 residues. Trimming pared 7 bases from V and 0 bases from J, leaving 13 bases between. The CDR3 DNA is TGTGCCAGCACCCCGGAGGGGAGCTCCTATAATTCACCCCTCCACTTT. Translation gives CASTPEGSSYNSPLHF.

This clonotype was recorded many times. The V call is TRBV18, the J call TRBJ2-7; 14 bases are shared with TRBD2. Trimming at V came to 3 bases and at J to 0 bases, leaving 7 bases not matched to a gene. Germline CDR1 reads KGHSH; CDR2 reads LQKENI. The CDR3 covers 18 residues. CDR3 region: CASSPGLAGAFSSYEQYF. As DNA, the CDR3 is TGTGCCAGCTCACCGGGACTAGCGGGAGCCTTCAGCTCCTACGAGCAGTACTTC.

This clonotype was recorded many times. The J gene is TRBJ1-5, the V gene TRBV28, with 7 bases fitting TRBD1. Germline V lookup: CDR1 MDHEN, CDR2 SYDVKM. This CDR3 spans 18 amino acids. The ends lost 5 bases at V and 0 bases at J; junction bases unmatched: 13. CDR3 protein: CASSPLIDRVYSNQPQHF. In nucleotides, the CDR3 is TGTGCCAGCAGTCCTCTTATCGACAGGGTTTATAGCAATCAGCCCCAGCATTTT.

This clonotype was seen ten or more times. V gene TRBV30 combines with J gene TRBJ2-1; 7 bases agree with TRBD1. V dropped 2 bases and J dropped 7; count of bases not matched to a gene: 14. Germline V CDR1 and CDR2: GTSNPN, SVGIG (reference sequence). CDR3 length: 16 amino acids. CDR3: CAWSLSTGLSGNEQFF. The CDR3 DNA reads TGTGCCTGGAGTCTGTCGACAGGGCTGTCAGGGAATGAGCAGTTCTTC. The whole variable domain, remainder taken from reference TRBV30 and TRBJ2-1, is SQTIHQWPATLVQPVGSPLSLECTVEGTSNPNLYWYRQAAGRGLQLLFYSVGIGQISSEVPQNLSASRPQDRQFILSSKKLLLSDSGFYLCAWSLSTGLSGNEQFFGPGTRLTVL.

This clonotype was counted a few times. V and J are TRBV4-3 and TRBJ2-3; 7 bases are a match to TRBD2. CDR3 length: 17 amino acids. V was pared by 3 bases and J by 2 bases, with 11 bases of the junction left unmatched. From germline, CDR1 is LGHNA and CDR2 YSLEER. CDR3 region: CASSQRLAPILTDTQYF. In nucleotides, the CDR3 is TGCGCCAGCAGCCAGAGACTAGCCCCGATCCTCACAGATACGCAGTATTTT.

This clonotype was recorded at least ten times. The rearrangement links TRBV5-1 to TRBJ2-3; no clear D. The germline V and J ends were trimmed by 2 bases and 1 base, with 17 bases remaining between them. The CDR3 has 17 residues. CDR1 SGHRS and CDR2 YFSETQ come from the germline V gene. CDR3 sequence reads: CASSFRNGRSGTDTQYF. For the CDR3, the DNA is TGCGCCAGCAGCTTTCGCAACGGGCGGAGTGGCACAGATACGCAGTATTTT.

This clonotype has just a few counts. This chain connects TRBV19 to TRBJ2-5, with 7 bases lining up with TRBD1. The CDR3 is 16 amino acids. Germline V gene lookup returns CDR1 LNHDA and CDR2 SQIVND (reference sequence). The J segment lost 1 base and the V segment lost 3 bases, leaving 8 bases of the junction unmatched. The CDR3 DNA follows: TGTGCCAGTAGTATTCGGCTCAGGGGGTTCCAAGAGACCCAGTACTTC. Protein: CASSIRLRGFQETQYF.

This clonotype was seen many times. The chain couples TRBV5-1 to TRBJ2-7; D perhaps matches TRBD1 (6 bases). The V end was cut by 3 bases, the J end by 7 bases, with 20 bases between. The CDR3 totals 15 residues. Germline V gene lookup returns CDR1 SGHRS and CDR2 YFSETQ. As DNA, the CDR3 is TGCGCCAGCAGCTCACAACCCAAACAGGGATGGGAGCAGTACTTC. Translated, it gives CASSSQPKQGWEQYF.

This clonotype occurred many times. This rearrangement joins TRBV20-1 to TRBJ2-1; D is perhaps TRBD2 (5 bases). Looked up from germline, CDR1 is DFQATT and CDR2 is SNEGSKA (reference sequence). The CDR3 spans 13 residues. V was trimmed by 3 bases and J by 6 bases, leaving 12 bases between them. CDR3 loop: CSASKGLANEQFF. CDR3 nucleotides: TGCAGTGCTAGCAAAGGGCTAGCCAATGAGCAGTTCTTC.

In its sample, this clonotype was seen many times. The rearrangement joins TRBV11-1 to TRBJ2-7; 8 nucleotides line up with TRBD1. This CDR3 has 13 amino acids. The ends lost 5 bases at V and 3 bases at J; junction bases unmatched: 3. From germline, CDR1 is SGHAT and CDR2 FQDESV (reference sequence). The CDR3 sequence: CASSHGQGYEQYF. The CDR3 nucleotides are TGTGCCAGCAGCCATGGACAGGGCTACGAGCAGTACTTC.

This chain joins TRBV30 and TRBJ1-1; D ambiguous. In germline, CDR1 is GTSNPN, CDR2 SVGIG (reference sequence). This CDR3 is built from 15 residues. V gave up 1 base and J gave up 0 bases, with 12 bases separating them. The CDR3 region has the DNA TGTGCCTGGAGTGCACCTTGGCAGTTGAACACTGAAGCTTTCTTT. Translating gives CAWSAPWQLNTEAFF.

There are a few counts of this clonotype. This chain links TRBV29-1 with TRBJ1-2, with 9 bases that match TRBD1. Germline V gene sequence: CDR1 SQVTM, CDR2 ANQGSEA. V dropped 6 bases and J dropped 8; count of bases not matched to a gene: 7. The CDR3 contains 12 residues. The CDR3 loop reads CSVLTGGDGYTF. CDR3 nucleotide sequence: TGCAGCGTCCTCACAGGGGGCGACGGCTACACCTTC.

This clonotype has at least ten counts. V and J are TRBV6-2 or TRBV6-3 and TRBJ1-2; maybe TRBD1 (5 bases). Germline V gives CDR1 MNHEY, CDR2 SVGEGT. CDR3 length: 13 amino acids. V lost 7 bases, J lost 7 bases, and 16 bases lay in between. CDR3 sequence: CASTSRTSSGYTF. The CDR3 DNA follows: TGTGCCAGCACCTCTCGGACATCTAGTGGCTACACCTTC.

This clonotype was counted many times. The CDR3 reads CASSLRDGGHTEAFF. In DNA, the CDR3 is TGTGCCAGCAGCTTAAGGGACGGAGGACACACTGAAGCTTTCTTT. The chain combines TRBV7-8 with TRBJ1-1, with a weak D call TRBD1 (5 bases). Trimming shortened V by 2 bases and J by 3 bases, and 13 bases separated the two germline ends. The CDR3 is made up of 15 amino acids. CDR1 and CDR2 from the germline V gene are SGHVS and FQNEAQ.

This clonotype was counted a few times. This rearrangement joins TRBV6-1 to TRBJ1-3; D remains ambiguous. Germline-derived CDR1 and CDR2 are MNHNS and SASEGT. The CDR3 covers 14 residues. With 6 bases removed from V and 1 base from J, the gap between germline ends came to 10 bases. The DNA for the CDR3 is TGTGCCAGCAGCCAGGTCGGGTCTGGAAACACCATATATTTT. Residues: CASSQVGSGNTIYF.

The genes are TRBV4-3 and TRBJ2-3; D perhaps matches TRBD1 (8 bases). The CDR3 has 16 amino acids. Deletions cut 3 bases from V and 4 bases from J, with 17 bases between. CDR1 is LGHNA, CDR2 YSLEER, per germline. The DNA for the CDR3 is TGCGCCAGCAGCCAGGGAACAGGGGGGGGGGCAGATACGCAGTATTTT. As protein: CASSQGTGGGADTQYF.

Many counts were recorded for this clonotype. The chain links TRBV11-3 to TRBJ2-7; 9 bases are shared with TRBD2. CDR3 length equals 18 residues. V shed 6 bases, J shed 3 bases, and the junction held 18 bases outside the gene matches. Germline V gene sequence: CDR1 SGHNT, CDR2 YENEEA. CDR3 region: CASSFVLAGPRDDYEQYF. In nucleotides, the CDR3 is TGTGCCAGCAGTTTCGTTCTAGCGGGACCGAGGGATGACTACGAGCAGTACTTC.

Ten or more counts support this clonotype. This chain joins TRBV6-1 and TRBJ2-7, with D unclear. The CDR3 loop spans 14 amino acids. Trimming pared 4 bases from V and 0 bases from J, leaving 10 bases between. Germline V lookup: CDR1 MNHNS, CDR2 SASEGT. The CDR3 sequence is CASSGLASSYEQYF. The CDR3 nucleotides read TGTGCCAGCAGTGGCTTGGCAAGCTCCTACGAGCAGTACTTC.

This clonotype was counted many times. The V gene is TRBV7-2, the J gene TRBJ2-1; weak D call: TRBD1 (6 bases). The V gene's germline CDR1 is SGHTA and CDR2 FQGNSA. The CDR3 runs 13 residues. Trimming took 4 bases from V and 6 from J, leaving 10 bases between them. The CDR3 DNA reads TGTGCCAGCAGCTCGGCAGGGGTCAATGAGCAGTTCTTC. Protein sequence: CASSSAGVNEQFF.

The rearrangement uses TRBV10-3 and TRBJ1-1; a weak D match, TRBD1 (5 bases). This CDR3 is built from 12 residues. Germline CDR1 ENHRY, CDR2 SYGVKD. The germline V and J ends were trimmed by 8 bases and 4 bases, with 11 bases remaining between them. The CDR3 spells CAIYGGSTEAFF. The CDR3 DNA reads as TGTGCCATCTATGGGGGGAGCACTGAAGCTTTCTTT.